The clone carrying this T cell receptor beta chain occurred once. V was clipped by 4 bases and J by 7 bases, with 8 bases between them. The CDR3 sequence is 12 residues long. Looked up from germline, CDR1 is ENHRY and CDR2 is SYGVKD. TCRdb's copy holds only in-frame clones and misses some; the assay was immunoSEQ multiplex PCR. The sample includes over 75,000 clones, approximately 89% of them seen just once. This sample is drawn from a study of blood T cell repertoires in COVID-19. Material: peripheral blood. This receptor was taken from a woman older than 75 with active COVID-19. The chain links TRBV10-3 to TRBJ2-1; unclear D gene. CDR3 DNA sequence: TGTGCCATCAGTGGTCCGCGGAATGAGCAGTTCTTC. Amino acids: CAISGPRNEQFF.